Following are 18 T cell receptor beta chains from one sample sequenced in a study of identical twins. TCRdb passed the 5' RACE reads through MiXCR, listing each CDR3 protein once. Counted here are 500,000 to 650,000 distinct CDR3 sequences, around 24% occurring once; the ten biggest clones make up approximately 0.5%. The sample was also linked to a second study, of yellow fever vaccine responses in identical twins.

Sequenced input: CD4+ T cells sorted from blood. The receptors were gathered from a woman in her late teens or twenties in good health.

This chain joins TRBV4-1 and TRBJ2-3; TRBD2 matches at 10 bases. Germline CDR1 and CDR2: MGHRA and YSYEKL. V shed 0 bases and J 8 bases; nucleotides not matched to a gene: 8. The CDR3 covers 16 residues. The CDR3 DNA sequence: TGCGCCAGCAGCCAAGACAGCGCAGCGGGGGGGGGTACGCAGTATTTT. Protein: CASSQDSAAGGGTQYF.

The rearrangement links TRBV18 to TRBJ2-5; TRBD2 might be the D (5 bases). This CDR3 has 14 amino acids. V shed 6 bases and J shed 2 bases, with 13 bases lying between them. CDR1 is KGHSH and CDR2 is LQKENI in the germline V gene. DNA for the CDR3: TGTGCCAGCTCCCCGGACTCGCCTCAAGAGACCCAGTACTTC. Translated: CASSPDSPQETQYF.

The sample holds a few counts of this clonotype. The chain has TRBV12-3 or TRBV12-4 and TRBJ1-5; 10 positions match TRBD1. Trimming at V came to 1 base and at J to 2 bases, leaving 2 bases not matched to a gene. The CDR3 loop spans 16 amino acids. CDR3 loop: CASSLGGTGGNQPQHF. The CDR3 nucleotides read TGTGCCAGCAGTTTAGGAGGGACAGGGGGCAATCAGCCCCAGCATTTT.

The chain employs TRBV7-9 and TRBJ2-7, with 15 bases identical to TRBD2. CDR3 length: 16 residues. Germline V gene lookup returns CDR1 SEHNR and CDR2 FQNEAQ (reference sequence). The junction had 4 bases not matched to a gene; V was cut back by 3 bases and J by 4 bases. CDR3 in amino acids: CASSFGLAGGGYEQYF. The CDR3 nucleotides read TGTGCCAGCAGCTTCGGACTAGCGGGAGGGGGGTACGAGCAGTACTTC.

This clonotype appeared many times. The CDR3 nucleotides read TGTGCCAGCAGTTTAGCAGGGGCCAACACTGAAGCTTTCTTT. Translating it yields CASSLAGANTEAFF. The V call is TRBV12-3 or TRBV12-4, the J call TRBJ1-1, with a tentative D call TRBD1 (5 bases). V was cut by 0 bases and J by 2 bases, with 7 bases left in between. This CDR3 has 14 residues.

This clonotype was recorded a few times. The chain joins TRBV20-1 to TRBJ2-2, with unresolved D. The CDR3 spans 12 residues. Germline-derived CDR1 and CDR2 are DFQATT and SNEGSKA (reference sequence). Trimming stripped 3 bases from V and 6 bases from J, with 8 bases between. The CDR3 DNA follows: TGCAGTGCTAGTTTGGTTTCCGGGGAGCTGTTTTTT. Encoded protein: CSASLVSGELFF.

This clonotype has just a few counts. The CDR3 loop is CASSFSRHQPQHF. The DNA of the CDR3 is TGTGCCAGCAGTTTTTCTCGTCATCAGCCCCAGCATTTT. V and J are TRBV27 and TRBJ1-5; D is ambiguous. CDR3 length equals 13 residues. Trimming shortened V by 3 bases and J by 5 bases, and 8 bases separated the two germline ends. The germline V gene encodes CDR1 MNHEY and CDR2 SMNVEV (reference sequence).

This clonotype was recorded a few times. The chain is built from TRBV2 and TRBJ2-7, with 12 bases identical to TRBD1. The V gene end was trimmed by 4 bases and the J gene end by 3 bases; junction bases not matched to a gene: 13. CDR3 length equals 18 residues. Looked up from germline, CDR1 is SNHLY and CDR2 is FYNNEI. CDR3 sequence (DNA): TGTGCCAGCAGTGGAAGAGGGACAGGGGGCTTATCCATCTACGAGCAGTACTTC. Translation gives CASSGRGTGGLSIYEQYF.

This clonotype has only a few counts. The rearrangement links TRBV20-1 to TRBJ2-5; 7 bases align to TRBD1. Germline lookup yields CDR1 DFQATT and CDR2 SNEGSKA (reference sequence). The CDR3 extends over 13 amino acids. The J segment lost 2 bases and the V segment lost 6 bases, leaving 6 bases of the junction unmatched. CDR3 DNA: TGCAGTGCATCCGGGACAGCTCAAGAGACCCAGTACTTC. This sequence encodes CSASGTAQETQYF.

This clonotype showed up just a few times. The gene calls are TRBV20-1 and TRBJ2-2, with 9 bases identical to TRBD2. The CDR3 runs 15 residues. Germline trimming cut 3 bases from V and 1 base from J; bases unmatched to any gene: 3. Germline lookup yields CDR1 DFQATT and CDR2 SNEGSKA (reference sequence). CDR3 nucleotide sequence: TGCAGTGCTAGGCCTAGCGGGAAGAACACCGGGGAGCTGTTTTTT. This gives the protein CSARPSGKNTGELFF.

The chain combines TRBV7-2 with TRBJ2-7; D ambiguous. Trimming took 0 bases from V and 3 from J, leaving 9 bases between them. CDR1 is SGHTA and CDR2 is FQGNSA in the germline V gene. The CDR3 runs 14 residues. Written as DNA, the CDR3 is TGTGCCAGCAGCTTAGCTAACACCTACTACGAGCAGTACTTC. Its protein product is CASSLANTYYEQYF.

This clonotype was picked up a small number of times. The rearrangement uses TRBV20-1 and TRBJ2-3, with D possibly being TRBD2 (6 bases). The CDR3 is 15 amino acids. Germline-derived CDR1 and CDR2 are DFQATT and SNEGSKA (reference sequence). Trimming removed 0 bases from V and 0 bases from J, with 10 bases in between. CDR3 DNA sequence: TGCAGTGCTAGAGATTTGGGGGGAAGCACAGATACGCAGTATTTT. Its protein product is CSARDLGGSTDTQYF.

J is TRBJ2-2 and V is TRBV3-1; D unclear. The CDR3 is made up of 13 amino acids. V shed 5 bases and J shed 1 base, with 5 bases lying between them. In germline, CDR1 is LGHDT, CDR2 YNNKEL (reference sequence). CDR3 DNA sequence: TGTGCCAGCAGCTATGGGAACACCGGGGAGCTGTTTTTT. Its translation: CASSYGNTGELFF. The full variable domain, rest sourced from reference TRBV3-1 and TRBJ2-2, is DTAVSQTPKYLVTQMGNDKSIKCEQNLGHDTMYWYKQDSKKFLKIMFSYNNKELIINETVPNRFSPKSPDKAHLNLHINSLELGDSAVYFCASSYGNTGELFFGEGSRLTVL.

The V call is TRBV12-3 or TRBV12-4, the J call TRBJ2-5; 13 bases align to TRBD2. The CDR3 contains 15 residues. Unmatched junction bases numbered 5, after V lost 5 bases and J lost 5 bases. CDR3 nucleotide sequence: TGTGCCAGCAGTACTAGCGGGAGGGCCGTGGAGACCCAGTACTTC. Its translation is CASSTSGRAVETQYF.

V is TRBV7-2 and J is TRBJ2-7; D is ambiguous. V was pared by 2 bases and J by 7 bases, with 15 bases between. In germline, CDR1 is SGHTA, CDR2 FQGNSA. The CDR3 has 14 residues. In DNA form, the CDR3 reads TGTGCCAGCAGCTTATTAGGGTTAACGTGGGAGCAGTACTTC. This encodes CASSLLGLTWEQYF.

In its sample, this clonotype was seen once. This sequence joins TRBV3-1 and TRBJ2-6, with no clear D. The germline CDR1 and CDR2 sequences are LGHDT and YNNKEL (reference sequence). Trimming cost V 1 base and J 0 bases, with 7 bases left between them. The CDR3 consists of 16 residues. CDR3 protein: CASSQVYTSGANVLTF. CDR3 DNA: TGTGCCAGCAGCCAAGTCTATACCTCTGGGGCCAACGTCCTGACTTTC.

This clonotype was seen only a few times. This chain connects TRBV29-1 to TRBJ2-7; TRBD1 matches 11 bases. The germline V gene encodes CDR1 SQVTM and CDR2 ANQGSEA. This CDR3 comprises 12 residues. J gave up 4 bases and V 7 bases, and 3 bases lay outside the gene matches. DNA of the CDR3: TGCAGCGGCGGGACAGGGGGTTACGAGCAGTACTTC. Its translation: CSGGTGGYEQYF.

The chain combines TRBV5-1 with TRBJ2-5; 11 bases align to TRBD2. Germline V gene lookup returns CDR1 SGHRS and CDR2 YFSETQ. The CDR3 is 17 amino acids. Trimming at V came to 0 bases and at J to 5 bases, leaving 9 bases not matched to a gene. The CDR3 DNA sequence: TGCGCCAGCAGCTTGGCCTTGTTAGCGGGGGGGCAGGAGACCCAGTACTTC. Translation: CASSLALLAGGQETQYF.